The 8 T cell receptor beta chains reported below all come from one sample, sequenced in a study of blood T cells in healthy people across ages. PCR was performed a second time for roughly 7 to 12 cycles using a sample-barcoded 5' primer and a J-beta primer mix. A single record per CDR3 protein comes from TCRdb applying MiXCR to the 5' RACE reads. This sample has around 1,500,000 distinct CDR3 sequences, with roughly 28% found just once. Sequencing used blood. Receptors originate from a young woman in good health.

Turning to this clonotype: A much more abundant neighbour one base away suggests this may be a read error. This chain links TRBV20-1 with TRBJ2-5; D remains ambiguous. This CDR3 has 12 amino acids. Trimming stripped 5 bases from V and 5 bases from J, with 12 bases between. The germline V gene has CDR1 DFQATT and CDR2 SNEGSKA (reference sequence). The CDR3 DNA reads as TGCAGTGCTGGTGCACTACGGGAGACCCAGTACTTC. It codes for CSAGALRETQYF.

This clonotype has a count of ten or more. V and J are TRBV10-3 and TRBJ2-7; D unclear. V was cut by 3 bases and J by 3 bases, with 9 bases left in between. In germline, CDR1 is ENHRY, CDR2 SYGVKD. CDR3 length: 13 residues. CDR3 sequence reads: CAISEPRNYEQYF. CDR3 nucleotide sequence: TGTGCCATCAGTGAACCGCGAAACTACGAGCAGTACTTC.

J is TRBJ2-7 and V is TRBV20-1; the match to TRBD2 covers 11 bases. The CDR3 is 15 residues long. Germline lookup yields CDR1 DFQATT and CDR2 SNEGSKA (reference sequence). Trimming removed 0 bases from V and 3 bases from J; junction bases left unmatched: 4. The CDR3: CSARERGLAGYEQYF. Here the CDR3 DNA reads TGCAGTGCTAGAGAACGAGGACTAGCGGGCTACGAGCAGTACTTC.

This clonotype was counted at least ten times. V and J are TRBV7-9 and TRBJ2-1; D remains unclear. Germline lookup yields CDR1 SEHNR and CDR2 FQNEAQ (reference sequence). Trimming cost V 5 bases and J 8 bases, with 22 bases left between them. This CDR3 contains 16 residues. CDR3 loop: CASSDLRSNSFHEQFF. CDR3 coding DNA: TGTGCCAGCAGCGATCTACGCTCCAACAGCTTCCATGAGCAGTTCTTC.

This clonotype has at least ten counts. J is TRBJ2-1 and V is TRBV5-1; D gene uncertain. Deletions cut 2 bases from V and 4 bases from J, with 7 bases between. This CDR3 spans 13 amino acids. Germline values: CDR1 SGHRS, CDR2 YFSETQ. This chain's CDR3 is CASSLQKYNEQFF. DNA of the CDR3: TGCGCCAGCAGCTTACAGAAATACAATGAGCAGTTCTTC.

This clonotype has more than one count but fewer than ten. The chain links TRBV18 to TRBJ2-5, with D hard to call. This CDR3 contains 13 residues. Germline lookup yields CDR1 KGHSH and CDR2 LQKENI. Trimming cost V 3 bases and J 7 bases, with 12 bases left between them. CDR3 coding DNA: TGTGCCAGCTCACCGGACGCCGCCTCGACCCAGTACTTC. This codes for CASSPDAASTQYF.

This clonotype was counted between two and nine times. This may come from a read error, since a much larger clone is one base off. The chain employs TRBV9 and TRBJ2-6; tentatively, D is TRBD2 (7 bases). CDR1 and CDR2 (germline): SGDLS, YYNGEE. The CDR3 has 13 residues. CDR3 sequence (DNA): TGTGCCAGCAGCCCTGGGGGGGCCAACGTCCGGACTTTC. Its translation: CASSPGGANVRTF.

This clonotype was seen ten or more times. The V gene is TRBV29-1, the J gene TRBJ1-2, with D possibly TRBD1 on 5 matching bases. Per germline, CDR1 SQVTM and CDR2 ANQGSEA. The V gene lost 0 bases and the J gene lost 8 bases, with 19 bases spanning the gap. This CDR3 region has 15 residues. The CDR3 DNA reads as TGCAGCGTTGAAGAATTGGAGGGGAGGGCTAGCGGCTACACCTTC. This encodes CSVEELEGRASGYTF.